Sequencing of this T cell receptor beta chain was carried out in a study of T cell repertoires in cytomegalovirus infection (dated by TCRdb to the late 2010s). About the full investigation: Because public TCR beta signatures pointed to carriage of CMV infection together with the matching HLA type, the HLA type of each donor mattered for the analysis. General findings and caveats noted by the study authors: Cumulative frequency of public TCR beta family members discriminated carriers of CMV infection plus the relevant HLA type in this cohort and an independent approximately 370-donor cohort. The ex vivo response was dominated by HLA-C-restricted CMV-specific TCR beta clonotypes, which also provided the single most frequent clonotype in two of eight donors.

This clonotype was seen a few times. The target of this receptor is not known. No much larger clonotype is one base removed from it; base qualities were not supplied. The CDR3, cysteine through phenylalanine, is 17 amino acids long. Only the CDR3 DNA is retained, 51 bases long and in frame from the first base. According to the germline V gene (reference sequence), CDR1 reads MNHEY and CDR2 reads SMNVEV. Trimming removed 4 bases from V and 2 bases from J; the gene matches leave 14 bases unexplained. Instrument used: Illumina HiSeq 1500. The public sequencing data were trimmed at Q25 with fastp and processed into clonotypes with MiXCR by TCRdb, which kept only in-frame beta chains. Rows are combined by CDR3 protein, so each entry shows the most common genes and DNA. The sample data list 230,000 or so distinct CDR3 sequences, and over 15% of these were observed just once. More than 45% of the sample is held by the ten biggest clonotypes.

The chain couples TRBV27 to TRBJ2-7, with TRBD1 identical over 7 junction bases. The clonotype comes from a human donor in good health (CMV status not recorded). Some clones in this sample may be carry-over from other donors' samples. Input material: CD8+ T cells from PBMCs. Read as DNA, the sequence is TGTGCCAGCAGTTCAGATCCCGACAGGGAGATTGCCTACGAGCAGTACTTC. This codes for CASSSDPDREIAYEQYF.